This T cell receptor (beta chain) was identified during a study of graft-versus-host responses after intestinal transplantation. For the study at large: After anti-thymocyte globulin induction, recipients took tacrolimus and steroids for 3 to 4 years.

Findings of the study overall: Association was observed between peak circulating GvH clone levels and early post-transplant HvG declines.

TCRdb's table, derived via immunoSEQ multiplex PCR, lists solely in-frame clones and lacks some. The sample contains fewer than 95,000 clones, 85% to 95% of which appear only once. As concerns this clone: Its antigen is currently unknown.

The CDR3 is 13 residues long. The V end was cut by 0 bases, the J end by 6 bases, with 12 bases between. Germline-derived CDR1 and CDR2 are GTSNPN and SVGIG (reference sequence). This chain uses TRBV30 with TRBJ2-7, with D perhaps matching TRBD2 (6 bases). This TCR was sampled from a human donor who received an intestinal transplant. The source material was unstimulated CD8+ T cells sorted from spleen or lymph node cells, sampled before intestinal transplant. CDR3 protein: CAWSVSGLGEQYF. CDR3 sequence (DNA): TGTGCCTGGAGTGTGTCGGGACTTGGCGAGCAGTACTTC.